This record looks at one T cell receptor (beta chain) sequence and its context. The antigen is not known. This sample is drawn from a study of early T cells in non-severe SARS-CoV-2 infection. Study-level information: Chains from this unsorted whole-blood bulk RNA could not be paired.

Unique molecular identifiers were attached to individual cDNA molecules. Each CDR3 protein is one row after TCRdb ran MiXCR on the 5' RACE reads. This sample yields tens of thousands of distinct CDR3 sequences, of which roughly 15% are seen a single time; more than 10% belongs to the top ten. Findings and limits, study-wide: Database matching using VDJdb favored anti-spike CD8 responses, with private and CD4 specificities left missing.

CDR1 and CDR2 (germline): MGHRA, YSYEKL. Between the trimmed V and J ends, which lost 1 base and 7 bases, there was a span of 5 bases. CDR3 length: 12 residues. The sequence derives from an adult who was a healthcare worker with PCR-confirmed SARS-CoV-2 infection or an uninfected control (not recorded which). Sequenced: whole blood. The rearrangement links TRBV4-1 to TRBJ1-5; D ambiguous. The CDR3 sequence: CASSQVGQPQHF. In DNA, the CDR3 is TGCGCCAGCAGCCAAGTTGGACAGCCCCAGCATTTT.